One sample yielded the 23 T cell receptor beta chains listed below, sequenced in a study of technical replicates of blood from several donors. Method: immunoSEQ multiplex PCR; TCRdb's copy keeps in-frame clones and lacks some. This sample has about 73,000 clones, with roughly 93% found just once. Sequencing was done on a sample of T cells isolated from PBMCs. The receptor source for this set is a human donor in good health.

The gene calls are TRBV7-2 and TRBJ2-5; D may be TRBD1 (5 bases). CDR3 size: 15 residues. The germline gives CDR1 SGHTA, CDR2 FQGNSA. The V end lost 5 bases, the J end lost 4 bases, and 17 bases lay between the germline ends. The CDR3 is CASSRRAGLGETQYF. The CDR3 region has the DNA TGTGCCAGCAGCCGTAGGGCAGGGCTGGGAGAGACCCAGTACTTC.

V gene TRBV5-6 combines with J gene TRBJ2-1, with D perhaps matching TRBD1 (6 bases). Trimming removed 4 bases at V and 2 bases at J, with 19 bases between. The CDR3 is made up of 17 amino acids. The germline V gene has CDR1 SGHDT and CDR2 YYEEEE. As DNA, the CDR3 is TGTGCCAGCAGCGCCATGGACCGGGACATTCCCTACAATGAGCAGTTCTTC. It encodes CASSAMDRDIPYNEQFF.

The CDR3 is CASSGQGGQPQHF. For the CDR3, the DNA is TGTGCCAGCAGTGGACAGGGCGGTCAGCCCCAGCATTTT. The rearrangement joins TRBV6-6 to TRBJ1-5, with 8 positions matching TRBD1. V trimming: 5 bases; J trimming: 6 bases; junction bases outside the gene matches: 3. The CDR3 runs to 13 residues. The germline gives CDR1 MNHNY, CDR2 SVGAGI (reference sequence).

The chain carries TRBV9 and TRBJ2-5, with a weak D call TRBD2 (6 bases). With 4 bases removed from V and 2 bases from J, the gap between germline ends came to 15 bases. The CDR3 sequence is 15 residues long. The germline V gene encodes CDR1 SGDLS and CDR2 YYNGEE. The CDR3 coding sequence is TGTGCCAGCAGCATCAACCCCGGGGGACAAGAGACCCAGTACTTC. Translating gives CASSINPGGQETQYF.

The V gene is TRBV30, the J gene TRBJ2-7; 7 bases fit TRBD2. Germline CDR1 GTSNPN, CDR2 SVGIG (reference sequence). The CDR3 is 13 residues long. The V gene end was trimmed by 6 bases and the J gene end by 1 base; junction bases not matched to a gene: 6. In nucleotides, the CDR3 is TGTGCCTGCCTTAGGGAGGGTTCCTACGAGCAGTACTTC. Protein product: CACLREGSYEQYF.

The V call is TRBV6-1, the J call TRBJ2-3, with a possible D match to TRBD2 (5 bases). This CDR3 is built from 13 residues. Trimming took 4 bases from V and 8 from J, leaving 13 bases between them. In germline, CDR1 is MNHNS, CDR2 SASEGT. CDR3 DNA sequence: TGTGCCAGCAGTGCAGGAGAGGGAGTTACGCAGTATTTT. Translating it yields CASSAGEGVTQYF.

V gene TRBV29-1 combines with J gene TRBJ2-1; a weak D match, TRBD2 (6 bases). The CDR3 has 16 residues. V dropped 1 base and J dropped 12 bases, with 25 bases sitting between them. Germline V gene lookup returns CDR1 SQVTM and CDR2 ANQGSEA. CDR3 in DNA: TGCAGCGTTGAAGGGCGGGACGCCCTAATTAACCCCGGGCAGTTCTTC. Translation gives CSVEGRDALINPGQFF.

The chain links TRBV18 to TRBJ1-1; 8 bases line up with TRBD1. Germline V lookup: CDR1 KGHSH, CDR2 LQKENI. This CDR3 has 13 residues. V dropped 8 bases and J dropped 1; count of bases not matched to a gene: 3. The CDR3 protein is CASAGQGNTEAFF. CDR3 nucleotides: TGTGCCAGCGCCGGACAGGGGAACACTGAAGCTTTCTTT.

The chain is built from TRBV7-9 and TRBJ2-1, with 7 bases lining up with TRBD1. Germline lookup yields CDR1 SEHNR and CDR2 FQNEAQ (reference sequence). This CDR3 region has 11 residues. J lost 11 bases, V lost 10 bases, and 8 bases had no gene match. The CDR3 loop is CAIGTVNKQFF. CDR3 DNA sequence: TGTGCCATCGGGACAGTGAATAAGCAGTTCTTC.

The rearrangement links TRBV4-2 to TRBJ1-4, with no clear D. Per germline, CDR1 LGHNA and CDR2 YNFKEQ. The CDR3 spans 15 residues. Trimming left V 1 base short and J 7 bases short, with 13 bases between. CDR3 nucleotides: TGTGCCAGCAGCCAAGCGAGAATGATCGGTGAAAAACTGTTTTTT. Its protein is CASSQARMIGEKLFF.

This clone was observed a handful of times. The rearrangement links TRBV4-1 to TRBJ2-2, with D perhaps matching TRBD2 (6 bases). Trimming removed 4 bases at V and 4 bases at J, with 13 bases between. Germline V CDR1 and CDR2: MGHRA, YSYEKL. CDR3 size: 15 residues. CDR3 in amino acids: CASSPLGGFTGELFF. CDR3 DNA sequence: TGCGCCAGCAGCCCCCTCGGGGGTTTCACCGGGGAGCTGTTTTTT.

This chain joins TRBV5-1 and TRBJ2-5, with TRBD2 matching 8 bases. Germline V gene data show CDR1 as SGHRS and CDR2 as YFSETQ. With V trimmed by 1 base and J by 5 bases, 4 bases remained unmatched. This CDR3 contains 14 residues. The CDR3 DNA sequence: TGCGCCAGCAGCTTGTCGGGGGGGCCGGAGACCCAGTACTTC. Its protein product is CASSLSGGPETQYF.

This chain links TRBV19 with TRBJ2-1; D gene uncertain. Per germline, CDR1 LNHDA and CDR2 SQIVND (reference sequence). The CDR3 has 14 amino acids. V was trimmed by 5 bases and J by 0 bases, leaving 8 bases between them. CDR3 protein: CASSVADSYNEQFF. CDR3 DNA: TGTGCCAGTAGTGTGGCGGACTCCTACAATGAGCAGTTCTTC.

V and J are TRBV5-8 and TRBJ1-1; 7 bases match TRBD1. Trimming took 1 base from V and 1 from J; bases not matched to a gene: 7. Germline V gives CDR1 SGHTS, CDR2 YDEGEE. The CDR3 has 16 residues. The CDR3 DNA is TGTGCCAGCAGCTTGTTCCGGACAGGTGCGAACACTGAAGCTTTCTTT. It is translated as CASSLFRTGANTEAFF.

The chain uses TRBV10-2 and TRBJ2-7, with TRBD2 matching over 15 bases. Unmatched junction bases numbered 11, after V lost 6 bases and J lost 5 bases. The CDR3 has 17 residues. Per the germline V gene, CDR1 is WSHSY and CDR2 is SAAADI. The CDR3 spells CASSVNGLAGGYNEQYF. The CDR3 region has the DNA TGCGCCAGCAGCGTTAACGGACTAGCGGGAGGGTACAACGAGCAGTACTTC.

The J gene is TRBJ1-5, the V gene TRBV7-9; 8 bases are a match to TRBD1. Trimming took 3 bases from V and 4 from J; bases not matched to a gene: 5. The CDR3 is 15 amino acids. CDR1 is SEHNR and CDR2 is FQNEAQ in the germline V gene (reference sequence). Here the CDR3 reads CASSFGQGSNQPQHF. For the CDR3, the DNA is TGTGCCAGCAGCTTTGGACAGGGCAGTAATCAGCCCCAGCATTTT.

The CDR3 reads CASSQEWFGGTGELFF. CDR3 sequence (DNA): TGCGCCAGCAGCCAAGAGTGGTTCGGGGGCACCGGGGAGCTGTTTTTT. The chain joins TRBV4-1 to TRBJ2-2; D may be TRBD2 (6 bases). V lost 0 bases, J lost 4 bases, and 12 bases lay in between. CDR3 size: 16 residues. CDR1 is MGHRA, CDR2 YSYEKL, per germline.

The chain employs TRBV10-3 and TRBJ1-1, with TRBD1 identical over 10 bases. This CDR3 has 14 amino acids. V lost 2 bases and J lost 8; bases outside the gene matches: 5. The germline V gene encodes CDR1 ENHRY and CDR2 SYGVKD. The CDR3 DNA sequence: TGTGCCATCAGTGAGCGATCGGGACAGGGGGAAGCTTTCTTT. It encodes CAISERSGQGEAFF.

The V gene is TRBV7-9, the J gene TRBJ2-5, with a weak D call TRBD2 (5 bases). The CDR3 totals 16 residues. From germline, CDR1 is SEHNR and CDR2 FQNEAQ (reference sequence). V lost 6 bases, J lost 4 bases, and 21 bases lay in between. CDR3 region: CASSPITSNWAETQYF. The CDR3 coding sequence is TGTGCCAGCAGTCCCATAACTAGTAATTGGGCAGAGACCCAGTACTTC.

The gene calls are TRBV5-1 and TRBJ1-2, with TRBD1 identical over 8 bases. The V and J ends lost 4 bases and 0 bases, in that order; junction bases with no gene match: 11. CDR3 length: 17 amino acids. The germline V gene has CDR1 SGHRS and CDR2 YFSETQ. CDR3 region: CASSPGQGLQANYGYTF. The CDR3, as DNA: TGCGCCAGCAGCCCTGGACAGGGACTCCAAGCTAACTATGGCTACACCTTC.

This chain uses TRBV6-6 with TRBJ1-1; no definite D call. CDR1 is MNHNY and CDR2 is SVGAGI in the germline V gene (reference sequence). The CDR3 covers 14 residues. V dropped 2 bases and J dropped 4 bases, with 11 bases sitting between them. CDR3 residues: CASSYSPGATEAFF. The CDR3, as DNA: TGTGCCAGCAGTTACAGTCCGGGTGCCACTGAAGCTTTCTTT.

The CDR3 nucleotides are TGTGCCAGCAGCCCCTCATCCTTTGGGCTCCACTACGAGCAGTACTTC. Protein sequence: CASSPSSFGLHYEQYF. The chain has TRBV9 and TRBJ2-7; D ambiguous. Germline CDR1 reads SGDLS; CDR2 reads YYNGEE. Trimming removed 4 bases from V and 3 bases from J, with 20 bases in between. The CDR3 is 16 residues long.

This chain connects TRBV27 to TRBJ1-1; TRBD1 is a possible D gene (5 bases). Trimming pared 3 bases from V and 3 bases from J, leaving 14 bases between. The CDR3 contains 15 residues. Germline loops: CDR1 MNHEY, CDR2 SMNVEV (reference sequence). The CDR3, as DNA: TGTGCCAGCAGTTTCTCTCGGGGGTGGGACACTGAAGCTTTCTTT. Residues: CASSFSRGWDTEAFF.